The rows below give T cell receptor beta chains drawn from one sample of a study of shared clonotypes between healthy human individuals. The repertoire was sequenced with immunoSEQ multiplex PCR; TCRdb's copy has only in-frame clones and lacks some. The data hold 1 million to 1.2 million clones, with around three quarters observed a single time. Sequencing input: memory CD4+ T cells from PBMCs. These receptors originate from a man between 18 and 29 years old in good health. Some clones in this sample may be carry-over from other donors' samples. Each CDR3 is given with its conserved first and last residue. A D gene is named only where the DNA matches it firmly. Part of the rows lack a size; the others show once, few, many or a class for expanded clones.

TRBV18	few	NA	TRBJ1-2	TGTGCCAGCTCATCCACTAGCGCCACGTATGGCTACACCTTC	CASSSTSATYGYTF
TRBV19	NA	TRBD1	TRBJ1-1	TGTGCCAGTAGTAGACAGGGTGGAAACACTGAAGCTTTCTTT	CASSRQGGNTEAFF
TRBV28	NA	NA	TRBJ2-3	TGTGCCAGCAGTTTGGCCAGCTTGCATACGCAGTATTTT	CASSLASLHTQYF
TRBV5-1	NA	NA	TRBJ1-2	TGCGCCAGCAGCTTGGTCGTGGGGGGCTTTAGTGGCTACACCTTC	CASSLVVGGFSGYTF
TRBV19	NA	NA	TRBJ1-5	TGTGCCAGTAGCGCGGGGGGGCGAGGCAATCAGCCCCAGCATTTT	CASSAGGRGNQPQHF
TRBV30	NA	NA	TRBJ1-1	TGTGCCTGGAGGGAGGAAAGGAGGGGCACTGAAGCTTTCTTT	CAWREERRGTEAFF
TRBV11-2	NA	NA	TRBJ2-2	TGTGCCAGCAGCTTAGATAGGGTGGCCGGGGAGCTGTTTTTT	CASSLDRVAGELFF
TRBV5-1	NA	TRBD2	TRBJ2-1	TGCGCCAGCAGCTCCCGGGCCGGGACTAGCGGGGGGCAGTTCTTC	CASSSRAGTSGGQFF
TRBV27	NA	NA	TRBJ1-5	TGTGCCAGCAGTCCAGGGACGGGGAATCAGCCCCAGCATTTT	CASSPGTGNQPQHF
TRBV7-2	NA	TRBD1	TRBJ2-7	TGTGCCAGCAGCCTCCCCGCAGGGGGCGCGTCCGAGCAGTACTTC	CASSLPAGGASEQYF
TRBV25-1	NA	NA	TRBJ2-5	TGTGCCAGCAGTCAGGCTGGTAAGGAGACCCAGTACTTC	CASSQAGKETQYF
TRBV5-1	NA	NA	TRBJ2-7	TGCGCCAGCAGCTTGGAGGGCTCCGAGCAGTACTTC	CASSLEGSEQYF
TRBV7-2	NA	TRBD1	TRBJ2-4	TGTGCCAGCAGCTTAGACGGGACAGGGTCGTTCGGCATTCAGTACTTC	CASSLDGTGSFGIQYF
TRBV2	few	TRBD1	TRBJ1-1	TGTGCCAGCAGTAGGACCCGGGACAGGGGGTACACTGAAGCTTTCTTT	CASSRTRDRGYTEAFF
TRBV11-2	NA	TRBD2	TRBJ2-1	TGTGCCAGCAATCCAACTAGCGGGAGTTCTAATGAGCAGTTCTTC	CASNPTSGSSNEQFF
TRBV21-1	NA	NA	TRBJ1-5	TGTGCCAGCAGCAAACCCTCGCCTCGCAATCAGCCCCAGCATTTT	CASSKPSPRNQPQHF
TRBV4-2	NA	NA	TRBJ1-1	TGTGCCAGCAGCCAAGAATCATGGGCGGGCGAATACACTGAAGCTTTCTTT	CASSQESWAGEYTEAFF
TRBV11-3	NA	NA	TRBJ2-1	TGTGCCAGCAGCGCCGGGACGGATAGCTACAATGAGCAGTTCTTC	CASSAGTDSYNEQFF
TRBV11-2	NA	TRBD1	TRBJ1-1	TGTGCCAGCAGCCTCGGGACAGCTCCAGAAGCTTTCTTT	CASSLGTAPEAFF
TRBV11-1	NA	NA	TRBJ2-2	TGTGCCAGCAGCTCCTGGGGCTCCGAGGGGGAGCTGTTTTTT	CASSSWGSEGELFF
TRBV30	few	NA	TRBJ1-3	TGTGCCTGGAGCCCAGTCGGAAACACCATATATTTT	CAWSPVGNTIYF
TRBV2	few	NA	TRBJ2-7	TGTGCCAGCAGTTACCGACATCTTCTATTC	CASSYRHLLF
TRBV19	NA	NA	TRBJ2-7	TGTGCCAGTAGTCTCACGGCCTACAGGGATGGCGAGCAGTACTTC	CASSLTAYRDGEQYF
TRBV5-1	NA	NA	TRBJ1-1	TGCGCCAGCAGCTTGGACAGGGCAGTCACTGAAGCTTTCTTT	CASSLDRAVTEAFF
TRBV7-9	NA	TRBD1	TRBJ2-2	TGTGCCAGCGCCGGGACAGGGGACACCGGGGAGCTGTTTTTT	CASAGTGDTGELFF
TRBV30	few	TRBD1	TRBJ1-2	TGTGCCCCCACCGGGACAGGGGATGCTTACACCTTC	CAPTGTGDAYTF
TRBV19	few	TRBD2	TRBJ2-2	TGTGCCAGTAGAACCGCGGGAGGGAGAACCGGGGAGCTGTTTTTT	CASRTAGGRTGELFF
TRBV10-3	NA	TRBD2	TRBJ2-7	TGTGCCATCAGTGTAGGTCGTCTAGCGGGCACTGAGCAGTACTTC	CAISVGRLAGTEQYF
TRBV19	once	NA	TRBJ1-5	TGTGCCAGTATGGTAACAGGGTCGGGTCAGCCCCAGCATTTT	CASMVTGSGQPQHF
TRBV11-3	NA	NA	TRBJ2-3	TGTGCCAGCAGCTTAGGACACCAAGGGACAGATACGCAGTATTTT	CASSLGHQGTDTQYF
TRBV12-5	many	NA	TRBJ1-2	TGTGCTAGTGGTTTAGGGGGTTCCTATGGCTACACCTTC	CASGLGGSYGYTF
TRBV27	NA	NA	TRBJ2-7	TGTGCCAGCATTCTCACGACAGGGCCTTGGGGGGACGAGCAGTACTTC	CASILTTGPWGDEQYF
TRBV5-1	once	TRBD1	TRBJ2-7	TGCGCCAGCAGCTTGGTCGACGGACAGGGGGTCTACGAGCAGTACTTC	CASSLVDGQGVYEQYF
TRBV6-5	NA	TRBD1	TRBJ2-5	TGTGCCAGCACCACTCCAGGGGGCCAAGAGACCCAGTACTTC	CASTTPGGQETQYF
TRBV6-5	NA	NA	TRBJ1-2	TGTGCCAGCAGTTACGGTACGGTCTATGGCTACACCTTC	CASSYGTVYGYTF
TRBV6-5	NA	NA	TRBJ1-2	TGTGCCAGCAGTTACGCTAGGCGGCCAAACTATGGCTACACCTTC	CASSYARRPNYGYTF
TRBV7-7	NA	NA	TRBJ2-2	TGTGCCAGCAGCTTCGCAGGGAACACCGGGGAGCTGTTTTTT	CASSFAGNTGELFF
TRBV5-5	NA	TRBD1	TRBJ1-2	TGTGCCAGCAGCTCCGGTCTCGGGACAGGGCTTGGCTATGGCTACACCTTC	CASSSGLGTGLGYGYTF
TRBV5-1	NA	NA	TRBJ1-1	TGCGCCAGCATCGGGGGAATGAACACTGAAGCTTTCTTT	CASIGGMNTEAFF
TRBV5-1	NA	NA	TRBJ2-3	TGCGCCAGCAGCTTGGAGGGAGTTGGGGATACGCAGTATTTT	CASSLEGVGDTQYF
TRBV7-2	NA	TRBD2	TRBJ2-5	TGTGCCAGCAGCTTAGGAGGGCCTAGCGGAGATCAAGAGACCCAGTACTTC	CASSLGGPSGDQETQYF
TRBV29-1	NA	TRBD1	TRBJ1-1	TGCAGCGTTGAAGTTTGGACAGGGGGGCTGAACACTGAAGCTTTCTTT	CSVEVWTGGLNTEAFF
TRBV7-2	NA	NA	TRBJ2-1	TGTGCCAGCAGCAGAGGACCGAGCTCCTACAATGAGCAGTTCTTC	CASSRGPSSYNEQFF
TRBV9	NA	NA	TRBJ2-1	TGTGCCAGCAGCGTAGAGACAGTCTACAATGAGCAGTTCTTC	CASSVETVYNEQFF
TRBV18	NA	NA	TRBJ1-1	TGTGCCAGCTCACCCCACATGAACACTGAAGCTTTCTTT	CASSPHMNTEAFF
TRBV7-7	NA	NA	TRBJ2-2	TGTGCCAGCAGCCCCCTTTACGGGGAGCTGTTTTTT	CASSPLYGELFF
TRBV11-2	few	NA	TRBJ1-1	TGTGCCAGCAGCTTAGGTAAGGGCATGAACACTGAAGCTTTCTTT	CASSLGKGMNTEAFF
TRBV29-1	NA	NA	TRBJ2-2	TGCAGCGTTTGTCGGGCGAACACCGGGGAGCTGTTTTTT	CSVCRANTGELFF
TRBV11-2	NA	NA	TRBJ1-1	TGTGCCAGCAGCCGCGCCGGCCCCGGTCTCGTTCGCACTGAAGCTTTCTTT	CASSRAGPGLVRTEAFF
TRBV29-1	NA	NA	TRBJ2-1	TGCAGCGTGTCAGGGAGCAGCTCCTACAATGAGCAGTTCTTC	CSVSGSSSYNEQFF
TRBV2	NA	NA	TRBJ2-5	TGTGCCAGTAAGCGGCAAGAGACCCAGTACTTC	CASKRQETQYF
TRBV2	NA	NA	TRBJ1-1	TGTGCCAGCAGTCCCTTAGGGGTGAACACTGAAGCTTTCTTT	CASSPLGVNTEAFF
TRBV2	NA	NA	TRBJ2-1	TGTGCCAGCAATAAGGAGGGTGGACCTGACAATGAGCAGTTCTTC	CASNKEGGPDNEQFF
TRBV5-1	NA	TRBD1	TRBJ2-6	TGCGCCAGCAGCTTGGCCCGGACAGGGGGGCCGTCTGGGGCCAACGTCCTGACTTTC	CASSLARTGGPSGANVLTF